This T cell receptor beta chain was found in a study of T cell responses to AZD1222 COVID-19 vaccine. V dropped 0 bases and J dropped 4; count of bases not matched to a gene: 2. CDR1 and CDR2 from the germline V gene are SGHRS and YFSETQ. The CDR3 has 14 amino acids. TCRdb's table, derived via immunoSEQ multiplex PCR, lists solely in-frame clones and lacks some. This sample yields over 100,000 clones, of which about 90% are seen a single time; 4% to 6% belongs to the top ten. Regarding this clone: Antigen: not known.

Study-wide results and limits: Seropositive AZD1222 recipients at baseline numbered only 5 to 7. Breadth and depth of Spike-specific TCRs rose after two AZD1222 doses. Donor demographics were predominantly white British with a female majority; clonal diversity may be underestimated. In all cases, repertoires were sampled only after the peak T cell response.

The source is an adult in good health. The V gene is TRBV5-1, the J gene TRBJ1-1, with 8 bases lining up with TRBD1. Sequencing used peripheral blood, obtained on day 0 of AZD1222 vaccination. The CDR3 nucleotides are TGCGCCAGCAGCTTGGGGACAGGGAGCACTGAAGCTTTCTTT. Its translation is CASSLGTGSTEAFF.